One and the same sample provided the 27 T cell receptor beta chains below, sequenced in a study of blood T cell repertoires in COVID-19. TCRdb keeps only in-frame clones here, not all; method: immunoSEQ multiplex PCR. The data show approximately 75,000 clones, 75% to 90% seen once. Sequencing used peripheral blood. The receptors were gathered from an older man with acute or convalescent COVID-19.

CDR3 sequence reads: CASSVAETVSPSQFF. CDR3 nucleotides: TGTGCCAGCAGCGTAGCAGAGACTGTAAGTCCCTCGCAGTTCTTC. The gene calls are TRBV9 and TRBJ2-1; D is ambiguous. V was shortened by 0 bases and J by 12 bases, with 19 bases between the two germline ends. CDR3 size: 15 residues. CDR1 and CDR2 (germline): SGDLS, YYNGEE.

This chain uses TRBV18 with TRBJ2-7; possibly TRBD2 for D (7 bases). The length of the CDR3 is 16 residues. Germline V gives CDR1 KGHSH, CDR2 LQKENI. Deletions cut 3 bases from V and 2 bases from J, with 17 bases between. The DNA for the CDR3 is TGTGCCAGCTCACCTCAGGAGGGGGGGATAGCCTACGAGCAGTACTTC. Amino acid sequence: CASSPQEGGIAYEQYF.

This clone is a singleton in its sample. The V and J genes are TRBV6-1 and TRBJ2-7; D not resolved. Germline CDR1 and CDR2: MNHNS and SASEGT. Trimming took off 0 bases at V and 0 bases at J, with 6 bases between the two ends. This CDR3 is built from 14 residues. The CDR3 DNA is TGTGCCAGCAGTGAAGCCACTAACTCCTACGAGCAGTACTTC. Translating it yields CASSEATNSYEQYF.

The CDR3 nucleotides read TGTGCCAGCAGTTTTGCAGATGCCACTGAAGCTTTCTTT. Translation: CASSFADATEAFF. The rearrangement joins TRBV12-3 or TRBV12-4 to TRBJ1-1; D not resolved. V lost 3 bases, J lost 4 bases, and 9 bases lay in between. This CDR3 has 13 residues.

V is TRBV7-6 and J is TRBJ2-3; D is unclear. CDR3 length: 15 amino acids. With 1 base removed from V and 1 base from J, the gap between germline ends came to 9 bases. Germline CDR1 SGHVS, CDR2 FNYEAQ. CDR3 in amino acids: CASSLGDFGTDTQYF. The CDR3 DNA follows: TGTGCCAGCAGCTTAGGAGATTTTGGCACAGATACGCAGTATTTT.

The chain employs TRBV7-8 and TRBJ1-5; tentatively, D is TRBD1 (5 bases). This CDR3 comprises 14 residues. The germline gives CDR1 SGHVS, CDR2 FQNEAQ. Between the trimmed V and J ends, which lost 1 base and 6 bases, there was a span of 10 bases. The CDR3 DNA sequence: TGTGCCAGCAGCTTAGTGCAGGGCTTTCAGCCCCAGCATTTT. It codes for CASSLVQGFQPQHF. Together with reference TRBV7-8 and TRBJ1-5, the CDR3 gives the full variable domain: GAGVSQSPRYKVAKRGQDVALRCDPISGHVSLFWYQQALGQGPEFLTYFQNEAQLDKSGLPSDRFFAERPEGSVSTLKIQRTQQEDSAVYLCASSLVQGFQPQHFGDGTRLSIL.

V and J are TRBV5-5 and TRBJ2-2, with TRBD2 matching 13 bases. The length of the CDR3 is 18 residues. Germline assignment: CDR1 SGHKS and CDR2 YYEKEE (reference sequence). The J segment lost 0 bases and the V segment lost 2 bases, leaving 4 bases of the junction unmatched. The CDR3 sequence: CASSFRLAGGTNTGELFF. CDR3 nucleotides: TGTGCCAGCAGCTTCCGACTAGCGGGGGGCACGAACACCGGGGAGCTGTTTTTT.

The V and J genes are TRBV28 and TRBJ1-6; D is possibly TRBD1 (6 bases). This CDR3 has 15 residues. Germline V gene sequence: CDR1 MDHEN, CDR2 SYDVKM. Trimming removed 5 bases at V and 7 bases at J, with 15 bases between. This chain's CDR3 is CASSPGQPTNSPLHF. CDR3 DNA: TGTGCCAGCAGTCCTGGACAGCCTACAAATTCACCCCTCCACTTT.

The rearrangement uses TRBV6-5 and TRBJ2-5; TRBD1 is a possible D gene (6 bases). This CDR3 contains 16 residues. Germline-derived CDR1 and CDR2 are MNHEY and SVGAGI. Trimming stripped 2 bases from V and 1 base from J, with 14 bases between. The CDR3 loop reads CASSYPPDRRQETQYF. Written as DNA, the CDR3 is TGTGCCAGCAGTTACCCCCCGGACAGACGCCAAGAGACCCAGTACTTC.

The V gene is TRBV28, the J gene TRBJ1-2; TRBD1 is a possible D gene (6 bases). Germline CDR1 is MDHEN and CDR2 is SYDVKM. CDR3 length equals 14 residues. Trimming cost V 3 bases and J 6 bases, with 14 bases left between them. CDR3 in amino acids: CASSFLGQPDGYTF. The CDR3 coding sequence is TGTGCCAGCAGTTTCCTCGGACAGCCAGATGGCTACACCTTC.

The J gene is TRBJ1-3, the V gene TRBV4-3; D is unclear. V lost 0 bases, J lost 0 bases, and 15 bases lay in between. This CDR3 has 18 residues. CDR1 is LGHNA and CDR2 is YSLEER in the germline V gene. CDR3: CASSQEIVRTNSGNTIYF. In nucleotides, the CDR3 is TGCGCCAGCAGCCAAGAGATTGTCCGGACTAACTCTGGAAACACCATATATTTT.

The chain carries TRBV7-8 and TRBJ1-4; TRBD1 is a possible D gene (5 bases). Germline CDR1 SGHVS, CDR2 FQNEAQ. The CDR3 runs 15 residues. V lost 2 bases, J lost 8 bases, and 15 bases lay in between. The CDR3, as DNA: TGTGCCAGCAGCTTATTTGGGACTATCCGAGAAAAACTGTTTTTT. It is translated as CASSLFGTIREKLFF.

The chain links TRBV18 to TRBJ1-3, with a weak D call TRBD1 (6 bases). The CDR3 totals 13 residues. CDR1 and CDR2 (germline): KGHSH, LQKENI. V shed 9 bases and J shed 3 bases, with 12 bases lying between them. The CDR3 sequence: CASSTGDGNTIYF. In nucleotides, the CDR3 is TGTGCCAGTTCGACAGGAGATGGAAACACCATATATTTT.

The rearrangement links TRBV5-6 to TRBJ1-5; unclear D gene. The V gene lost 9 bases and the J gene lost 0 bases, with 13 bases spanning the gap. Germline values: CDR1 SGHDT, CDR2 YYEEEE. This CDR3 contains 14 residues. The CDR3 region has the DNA TGTGCCACCAAGTACAGTGTTAGCAATCAGCCCCAGCATTTT. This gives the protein CATKYSVSNQPQHF.

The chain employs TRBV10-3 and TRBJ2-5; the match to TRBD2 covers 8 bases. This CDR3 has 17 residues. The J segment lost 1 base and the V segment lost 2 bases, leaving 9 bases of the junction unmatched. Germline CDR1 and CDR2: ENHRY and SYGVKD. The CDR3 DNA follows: TGTGCCATCAGTGAGGGGGCGTGGGCGGGGGGCCAAGAGACCCAGTACTTC. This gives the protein CAISEGAWAGGQETQYF.

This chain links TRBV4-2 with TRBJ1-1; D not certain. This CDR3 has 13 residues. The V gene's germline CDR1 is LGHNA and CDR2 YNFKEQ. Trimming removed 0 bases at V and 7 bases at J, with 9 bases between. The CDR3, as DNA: TGTGCCAGCAGCCAAGACTCCGAGTTTGAAGCTTTCTTT. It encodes CASSQDSEFEAFF.

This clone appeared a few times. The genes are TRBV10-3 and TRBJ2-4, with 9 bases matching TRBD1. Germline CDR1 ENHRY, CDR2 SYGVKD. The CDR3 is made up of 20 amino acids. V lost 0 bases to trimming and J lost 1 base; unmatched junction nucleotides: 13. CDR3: CAISESKRDRGITAKNIQYF. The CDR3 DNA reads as TGTGCCATCAGTGAGTCGAAGCGAGACAGGGGGATTACGGCCAAAAACATTCAGTACTTC.

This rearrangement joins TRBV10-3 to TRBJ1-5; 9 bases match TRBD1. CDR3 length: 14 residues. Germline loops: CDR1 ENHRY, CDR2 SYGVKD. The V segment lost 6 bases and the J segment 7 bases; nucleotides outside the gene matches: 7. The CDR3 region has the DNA TGTGCCATCAGCCTCCGGGACAGGGAACAGCCCCAGCATTTT. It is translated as CAISLRDREQPQHF.

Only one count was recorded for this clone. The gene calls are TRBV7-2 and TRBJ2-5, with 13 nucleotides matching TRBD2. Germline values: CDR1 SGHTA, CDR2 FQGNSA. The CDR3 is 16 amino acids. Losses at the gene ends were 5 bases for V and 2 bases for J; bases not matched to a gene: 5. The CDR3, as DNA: TGTGCCAGCAGCCGGGGACTAGCGGGAACTCAAGAGACCCAGTACTTC. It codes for CASSRGLAGTQETQYF. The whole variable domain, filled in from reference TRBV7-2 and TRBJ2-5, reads GAGVSQSPSNKVTEKGKDVELRCDPISGHTALYWYRQSLGQGLEFLIYFQGNSAPDKSGLPSDRFSAERTGGSVSTLTIQRTQQEDSAVYLCASSRGLAGTQETQYFGPGTRLLVL.

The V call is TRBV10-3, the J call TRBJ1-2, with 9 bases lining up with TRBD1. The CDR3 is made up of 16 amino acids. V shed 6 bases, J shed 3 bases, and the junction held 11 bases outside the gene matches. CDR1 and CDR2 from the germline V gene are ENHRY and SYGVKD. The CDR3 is CAISNPQGAGDYGYTF. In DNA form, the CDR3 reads TGTGCCATCAGCAACCCACAGGGGGCGGGTGACTATGGCTACACCTTC.

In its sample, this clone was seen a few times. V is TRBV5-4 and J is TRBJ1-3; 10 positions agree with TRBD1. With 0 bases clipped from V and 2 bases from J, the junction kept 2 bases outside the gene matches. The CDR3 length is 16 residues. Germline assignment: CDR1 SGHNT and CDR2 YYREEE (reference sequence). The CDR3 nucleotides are TGTGCCAGCAGCTTGGACGGACAGGGGGCTGGAAACACCATATATTTT. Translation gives CASSLDGQGAGNTIYF. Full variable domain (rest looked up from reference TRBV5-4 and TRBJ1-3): ETGVTQSPTHLIKTRGQQVTLRCSSQSGHNTVSWYQQALGQGPQFIFQYYREEENGRGNFPPRFSGLQFPNYSSELNVNALELDDSALYLCASSLDGQGAGNTIYFGEGSWLTVV.

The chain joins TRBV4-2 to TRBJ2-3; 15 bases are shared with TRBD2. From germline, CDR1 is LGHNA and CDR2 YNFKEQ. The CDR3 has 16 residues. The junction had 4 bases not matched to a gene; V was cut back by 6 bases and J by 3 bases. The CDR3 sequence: CASSGLAGGTTDTQYF. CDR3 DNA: TGTGCCAGCAGTGGACTAGCGGGAGGGACAACAGATACGCAGTATTTT.

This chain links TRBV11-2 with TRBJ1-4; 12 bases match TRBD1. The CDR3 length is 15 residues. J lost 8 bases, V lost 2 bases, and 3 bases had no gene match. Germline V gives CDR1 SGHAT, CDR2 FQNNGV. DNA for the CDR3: TGTGCCAGCAGCTTAACCGGGACAGGGGGCGAAAAACTGTTTTTT. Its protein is CASSLTGTGGEKLFF.

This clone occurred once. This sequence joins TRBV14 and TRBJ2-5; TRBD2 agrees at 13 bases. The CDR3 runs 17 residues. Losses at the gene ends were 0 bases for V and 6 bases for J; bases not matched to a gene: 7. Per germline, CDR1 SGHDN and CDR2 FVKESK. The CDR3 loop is CASSQDLLAGGSQTQYF. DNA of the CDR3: TGTGCCAGCAGCCAAGATTTACTAGCGGGAGGGAGCCAGACCCAGTACTTC.

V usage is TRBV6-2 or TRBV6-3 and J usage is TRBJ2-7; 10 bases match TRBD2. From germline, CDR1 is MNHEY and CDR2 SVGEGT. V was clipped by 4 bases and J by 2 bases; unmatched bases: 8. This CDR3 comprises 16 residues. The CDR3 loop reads CASSSRTSGYTYEQYF. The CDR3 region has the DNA TGTGCCAGCAGTTCCCGGACTAGCGGTTACACCTACGAGCAGTACTTC.

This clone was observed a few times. CDR3 residues: CASTPGTGVYNEQFF. CDR3 DNA: TGCGCCAGCACCCCCGGGACAGGGGTTTACAATGAGCAGTTCTTC. The chain links TRBV5-1 to TRBJ2-1; 10 positions agree with TRBD1. The CDR3 is 15 residues long. CDR1 is SGHRS, CDR2 YFSETQ, per germline. J lost 4 bases, V lost 6 bases, and 7 bases had no gene match.

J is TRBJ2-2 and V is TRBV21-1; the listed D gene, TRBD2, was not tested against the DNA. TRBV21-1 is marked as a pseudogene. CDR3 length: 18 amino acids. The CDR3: CASPVGLAGPTNTGELFF. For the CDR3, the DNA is TGTGCCAGCCCCGTGGGACTAGCGGGCCCAACGAACACCGGGGAGCTGTTTTTT.